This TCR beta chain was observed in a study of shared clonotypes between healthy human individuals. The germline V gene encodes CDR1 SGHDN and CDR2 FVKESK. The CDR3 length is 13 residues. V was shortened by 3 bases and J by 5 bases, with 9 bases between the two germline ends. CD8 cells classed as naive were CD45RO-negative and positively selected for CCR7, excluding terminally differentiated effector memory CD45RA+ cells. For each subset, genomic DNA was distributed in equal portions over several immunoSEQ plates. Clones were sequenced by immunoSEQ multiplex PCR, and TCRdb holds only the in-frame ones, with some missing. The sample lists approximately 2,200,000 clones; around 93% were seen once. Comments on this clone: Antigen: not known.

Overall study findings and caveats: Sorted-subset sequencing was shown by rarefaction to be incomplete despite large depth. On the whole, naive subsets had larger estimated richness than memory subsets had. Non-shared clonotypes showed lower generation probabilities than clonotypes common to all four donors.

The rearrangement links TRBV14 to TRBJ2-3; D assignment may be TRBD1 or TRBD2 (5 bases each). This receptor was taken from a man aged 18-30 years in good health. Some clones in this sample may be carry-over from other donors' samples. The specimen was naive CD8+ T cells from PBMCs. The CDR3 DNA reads TGTGCCAGCAGCCATGGGACGAGAGATACGCAGTATTTT. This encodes CASSHGTRDTQYF.